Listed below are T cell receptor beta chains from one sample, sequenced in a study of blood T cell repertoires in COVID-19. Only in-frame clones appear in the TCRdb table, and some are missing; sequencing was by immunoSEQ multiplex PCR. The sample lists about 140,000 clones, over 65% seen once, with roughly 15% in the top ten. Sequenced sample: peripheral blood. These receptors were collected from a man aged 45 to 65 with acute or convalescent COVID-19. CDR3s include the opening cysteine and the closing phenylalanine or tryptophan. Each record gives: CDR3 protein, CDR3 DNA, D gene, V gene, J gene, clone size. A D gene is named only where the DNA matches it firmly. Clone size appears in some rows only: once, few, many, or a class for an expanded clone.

CDR3 protein: CASSLNPSGASNEQFF; CDR3 DNA: TGTGCCAGCAGCTTAAACCCCAGCGGGGCTTCTAATGAGCAGTTCTTC; D gene: TRBD2; V gene: TRBV7-3; J gene: TRBJ2-1; clone size: .
CDR3 protein: CASSLQGMAGELFF; CDR3 DNA: TGTGCCAGCAGCTTACAGGGGATGGCCGGGGAGCTGTTTTTT; D gene: .; V gene: TRBV11-2; J gene: TRBJ2-2; clone size: few
CDR3 protein: CASTPGRPATNEQFF; CDR3 DNA: TGCGCCAGCACCCCAGGGCGGCCAGCCACCAATGAGCAGTTCTTC; D gene: .; V gene: TRBV5-1; J gene: TRBJ2-1; clone size: .
CDR3 protein: CASSESGGSVDEQFF; CDR3 DNA: TGTGCCAGCAGTGAATCGGGGGGTTCGGTGGATGAGCAGTTCTTC; D gene: TRBD2; V gene: TRBV25-1; J gene: TRBJ2-1; clone size: .
CDR3 protein: CASSSGDYTTDTQYF; CDR3 DNA: TGTGCCAGCAGCTCCGGGGACTACACCACAGATACGCAGTATTTT; D gene: TRBD2; V gene: TRBV9; J gene: TRBJ2-3; clone size: .
CDR3 protein: CASRPQQGSNSPLHF; CDR3 DNA: TGTGCCAGTAGACCACAACAGGGCTCTAATTCACCCCTCCACTTT; D gene: .; V gene: TRBV19; J gene: TRBJ1-6; clone size: .
CDR3 protein: CASSESGGADTQYF; CDR3 DNA: TGTGCCAGCAGTGAAAGTGGGGGGGCAGATACGCAGTATTTT; D gene: TRBD2; V gene: TRBV6-4; J gene: TRBJ2-3; clone size: .
CDR3 protein: CASSPPGLAGGSGETQYF; CDR3 DNA: TGTGCCAGCTCACCCCCGGGACTAGCGGGGGGATCCGGAGAGACCCAGTACTTC; D gene: TRBD2; V gene: TRBV18; J gene: TRBJ2-5; clone size: .
CDR3 protein: CSVTQGTANYGYTF; CDR3 DNA: TGCAGCGTAACCCAGGGCACGGCTAACTATGGCTACACCTTC; D gene: .; V gene: TRBV29-1; J gene: TRBJ1-2; clone size: .
CDR3 protein: CASSLITPGLAIGETQYF; CDR3 DNA: TGTGCCAGCAGCTTAATCACGCCGGGGCTAGCGATAGGAGAGACCCAGTACTTC; D gene: .; V gene: TRBV7-6; J gene: TRBJ2-5; clone size: few
CDR3 protein: CASTGLGAGELFF; CDR3 DNA: TGTGCCAGCACGGGGTTGGGCGCCGGGGAGCTGTTTTTT; D gene: .; V gene: TRBV12-3/TRBV12-4; J gene: TRBJ2-2; clone size: few
CDR3 protein: CASSLRTGGNPDTQYF; CDR3 DNA: TGTGCCAGTAGTCTCCGGACAGGGGGCAACCCAGATACGCAGTATTTT; D gene: TRBD1; V gene: TRBV19; J gene: TRBJ2-3; clone size: .
CDR3 protein: CSVVWDRVFEQYF; CDR3 DNA: TGCAGCGTCGTGTGGGACAGGGTTTTCGAGCAGTACTTC; D gene: TRBD1; V gene: TRBV29-1; J gene: TRBJ2-7; clone size: once
CDR3 protein: CASSTTRDRGEWKFF; CDR3 DNA: TGTGCCAGCAGTACCACCCGGGACAGGGGGGAATGGAAGTTCTTC; D gene: TRBD1; V gene: TRBV27; J gene: TRBJ2-1; clone size: few
CDR3 protein: CTSSQDQGQGAFF; CDR3 DNA: TGCACCAGCAGCCAAGATCAGGGGCAGGGGGCTTTCTTT; D gene: .; V gene: TRBV1; J gene: TRBJ1-1; clone size: once
CDR3 protein: CAWGRQGRTEAFF; CDR3 DNA: TGTGCCTGGGGACGACAGGGGCGCACTGAAGCTTTCTTT; D gene: TRBD1; V gene: TRBV30; J gene: TRBJ1-1; clone size: once
CDR3 protein: CASRGLASTNTGELFF; CDR3 DNA: TGTGCCAGCAGGGGACTAGCCTCTACGAACACCGGGGAGCTGTTTTTT; D gene: TRBD2; V gene: TRBV5-6; J gene: TRBJ2-2; clone size: .
CDR3 protein: CASSLATLAADTQYF; CDR3 DNA: TGTGCCAGCAGCTTAGCGACCCTAGCAGCAGATACGCAGTATTTT; D gene: .; V gene: TRBV7-2; J gene: TRBJ2-3; clone size: .
CDR3 protein: CAISELTGSAFF; CDR3 DNA: TGTGCCATCAGTGAGCTCACAGGTTCAGCTTTCTTT; D gene: .; V gene: TRBV10-3; J gene: TRBJ1-1; clone size: .
CDR3 protein: CASSPRGTGISNQPQHF; CDR3 DNA: TGTGCCAGCTCACCCCGCGGGACAGGGATTAGCAATCAGCCCCAGCATTTT; D gene: TRBD1; V gene: TRBV18; J gene: TRBJ1-5; clone size: .
CDR3 protein: CASSTTGEFVGYTF; CDR3 DNA: TGTGCCAGTAGTACGACAGGGGAATTCGTTGGCTACACCTTC; D gene: TRBD1; V gene: TRBV19; J gene: TRBJ1-2; clone size: .
CDR3 protein: CASSQVGLPVTSTDTQYF; CDR3 DNA: TGCGCCAGCAGCCAAGTGGGACTACCTGTCACTAGCACAGATACGCAGTATTTT; D gene: TRBD2; V gene: TRBV4-1; J gene: TRBJ2-3; clone size: .
CDR3 protein: CASSLGLAGLSGANVLTF; CDR3 DNA: TGTGCCAGCAGCTTGGGACTAGCGGGCCTCTCTGGGGCCAACGTCCTGACTTTC; D gene: TRBD2; V gene: TRBV13; J gene: TRBJ2-6; clone size: .
CDR3 protein: CASSGDSSNYGYTF; CDR3 DNA: TGCGCCAGCAGTGGGGACAGTTCTAACTATGGCTACACCTTC; D gene: TRBD1; V gene: TRBV10-1; J gene: TRBJ1-2; clone size: .
CDR3 protein: CSVRQALDSPLHF; CDR3 DNA: TGCAGCGTTCGACAAGCCCTTGATTCACCCCTCCACTTT; D gene: .; V gene: TRBV29-1; J gene: TRBJ1-6; clone size: .
CDR3 protein: CASSQRDEQYF; CDR3 DNA: TGTGCCAGCAGCCAGAGGGACGAGCAGTACTTC; D gene: .; V gene: TRBV3-1/TRBV3-2; J gene: TRBJ2-7; clone size: .
CDR3 protein: CASLRDRSTYEQYF; CDR3 DNA: TGTGCCAGTCTCCGGGACAGGTCCACCTACGAGCAGTACTTC; D gene: TRBD1; V gene: TRBV6-5; J gene: TRBJ2-7; clone size: .
CDR3 protein: CASSRHRESSGNTIYF; CDR3 DNA: TGCGCCAGCAGCCGCCACAGGGAAAGCTCTGGAAACACCATATATTTT; D gene: .; V gene: TRBV4-1; J gene: TRBJ1-3; clone size: .
CDR3 protein: CASSRREGGYTF; CDR3 DNA: TGTGCCAGCAGTCGCCGAGAGGGCGGCTACACCTTC; D gene: .; V gene: TRBV6-5; J gene: TRBJ1-2; clone size: .
CDR3 protein: CASSRAGGMETQYF; CDR3 DNA: TGCGCCAGCAGTCGAGCGGGGGGGATGGAGACCCAGTACTTC; D gene: TRBD2; V gene: TRBV5-1; J gene: TRBJ2-5; clone size: .
CDR3 protein: CASSREGRNNQPQHF; CDR3 DNA: TGTGCCAGCAGCCGGGAGGGGAGAAACAATCAGCCCCAGCATTTT; D gene: .; V gene: TRBV6-5; J gene: TRBJ1-5; clone size: once
CDR3 protein: CASTPPGAGGRETQYF; CDR3 DNA: TGTGCCAGCACCCCACCCGGCGCAGGGGGAAGAGAGACCCAGTACTTC; D gene: TRBD1; V gene: TRBV6-6; J gene: TRBJ2-5; clone size: .
CDR3 protein: CASSFLLGGVDRGGQPQHF; CDR3 DNA: TGTGCCAGCAGCTTCCTCCTTGGAGGGGTAGACAGGGGAGGTCAGCCCCAGCATTTT; D gene: TRBD1; V gene: TRBV11-2; J gene: TRBJ1-5; clone size: .
CDR3 protein: CASSLSRLDEAFF; CDR3 DNA: TGTGCCAGCAGTTTATCGAGGTTAGATGAAGCTTTCTTT; D gene: .; V gene: TRBV27; J gene: TRBJ1-1; clone size: .
CDR3 protein: CASSSPYGELFF; CDR3 DNA: TGTGCCAGCAGTTCCCCGTACGGGGAGCTGTTTTTT; D gene: .; V gene: TRBV6-6; J gene: TRBJ2-2; clone size: .
CDR3 protein: CASRNGQRNSPLHF; CDR3 DNA: TGTGCCAGCAGAAACGGACAGAGAAATTCACCCCTCCACTTT; D gene: .; V gene: TRBV7-9; J gene: TRBJ1-6; clone size: .
CDR3 protein: CASSLGGQPQHF; CDR3 DNA: TGTGCCAGCAGTTTAGGAGGGCAGCCCCAGCATTTT; D gene: .; V gene: TRBV12-3/TRBV12-4; J gene: TRBJ1-5; clone size: .
CDR3 protein: CANGKGMNNEQFF; CDR3 DNA: TGTGCCAACGGGAAAGGGATGAATAATGAGCAGTTCTTC; D gene: .; V gene: TRBV2; J gene: TRBJ2-1; clone size: .
CDR3 protein: CAIRDRGRNGYTF; CDR3 DNA: TGTGCCATCAGGGACAGGGGGCGAAATGGCTACACCTTC; D gene: TRBD1; V gene: TRBV10-3; J gene: TRBJ1-2; clone size: .
CDR3 protein: CASSLITTSNTEAFF; CDR3 DNA: TGCGCCAGCAGCTTGATTACGACAAGTAACACTGAAGCTTTCTTT; D gene: .; V gene: TRBV5-1; J gene: TRBJ1-1; clone size: once
CDR3 protein: CASSPETTSRPQHF; CDR3 DNA: TGTGCCAGCTCACCAGAGACGACATCTCGGCCCCAGCATTTT; D gene: .; V gene: TRBV18; J gene: TRBJ1-5; clone size: .
CDR3 protein: CASSERLAGGYTDTQYF; CDR3 DNA: TGTGCCAGCAGTGAAAGGCTAGCGGGGGGGTACACAGATACGCAGTATTTT; D gene: TRBD2; V gene: TRBV6-1; J gene: TRBJ2-3; clone size: .
CDR3 protein: CASSPRDREPEAFF; CDR3 DNA: TGCGCCAGCAGTCCTAGAGACAGGGAACCTGAAGCTTTCTTT; D gene: TRBD1; V gene: TRBV23-1; J gene: TRBJ1-1; clone size: .
CDR3 protein: CATSRDLQGETQYF; CDR3 DNA: TGTGCCACCAGCAGAGATTTACAGGGGGAGACCCAGTACTTC; D gene: TRBD1; V gene: TRBV15; J gene: TRBJ2-5; clone size: .
CDR3 protein: CASSYGGDNQPQHF; CDR3 DNA: TGTGCCAGCAGTTACGGGGGGGACAATCAGCCCCAGCATTTT; D gene: .; V gene: TRBV6-5; J gene: TRBJ1-5; clone size: .
CDR3 protein: CSVDRGLTNYGYTF; CDR3 DNA: TGCAGCGTTGACAGGGGGCTTACTAACTATGGCTACACCTTC; D gene: TRBD1; V gene: TRBV29-1; J gene: TRBJ1-2; clone size: .
CDR3 protein: CASSTIRGSDTQYF; CDR3 DNA: TGTGCCAGCAGTACAATCAGGGGGTCCGATACGCAGTATTTT; D gene: TRBD1; V gene: TRBV11-3; J gene: TRBJ2-3; clone size: .
CDR3 protein: CASSIPGGRDTQYF; CDR3 DNA: TGTGCCAGTAGTATACCCGGTGGTCGGGATACGCAGTATTTT; D gene: .; V gene: TRBV19; J gene: TRBJ2-3; clone size: .
CDR3 protein: CASSPMTGNTEAFF; CDR3 DNA: TGTGCCAGCAGCCCAATGACGGGGAACACTGAAGCTTTCTTT; D gene: .; V gene: TRBV13; J gene: TRBJ1-1; clone size: .
CDR3 protein: CARPKGHREPMNTEAFF; CDR3 DNA: TGTGCCCGGCCCAAGGGACACCGAGAACCTATGAACACTGAAGCTTTCTTT; D gene: .; V gene: TRBV25-1; J gene: TRBJ1-1; clone size: .
CDR3 protein: CASRQGVYEQYF; CDR3 DNA: TGTGCCTCCCGACAGGGGGTCTACGAGCAGTACTTC; D gene: TRBD1; V gene: TRBV2; J gene: TRBJ2-7; clone size: .
CDR3 protein: CASSLGEEGNTIYF; CDR3 DNA: TGTGCCAGCAGCTTGGGCGAGGAGGGAAACACCATATATTTT; D gene: .; V gene: TRBV5-8; J gene: TRBJ1-3; clone size: .
CDR3 protein: CASSQQDRPNEKLFF; CDR3 DNA: TGCGCCAGCAGCCAGCAGGACAGGCCTAATGAAAAACTGTTTTTT; D gene: TRBD1; V gene: TRBV4-1; J gene: TRBJ1-4; clone size: .
CDR3 protein: CASSGVTGGNQPQHF; CDR3 DNA: TGTGCCAGTAGTGGCGTCACAGGGGGCAATCAGCCCCAGCATTTT; D gene: TRBD1; V gene: TRBV19; J gene: TRBJ1-5; clone size: .
CDR3 protein: CASRPAGTPTDTQYF; CDR3 DNA: TGTGCCAGCAGACCAGCCGGGACACCCACAGATACGCAGTATTTT; D gene: .; V gene: TRBV27; J gene: TRBJ2-3; clone size: .